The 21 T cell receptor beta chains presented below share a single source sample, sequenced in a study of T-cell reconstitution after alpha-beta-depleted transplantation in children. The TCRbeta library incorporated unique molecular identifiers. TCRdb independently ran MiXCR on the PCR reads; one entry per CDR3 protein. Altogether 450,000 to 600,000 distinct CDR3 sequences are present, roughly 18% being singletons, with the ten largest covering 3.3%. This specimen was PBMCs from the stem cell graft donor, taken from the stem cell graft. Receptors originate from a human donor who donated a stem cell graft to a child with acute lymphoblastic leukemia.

The CDR3 region has the DNA TGTGCCAGTAGTAGGAGACTAGCGGGAGAATCGGGCACCGGGGAGCTGTTTTTT. It codes for CASSRRLAGESGTGELFF. This chain joins TRBV19 and TRBJ2-2, with 12 bases identical to TRBD2. V lost 4 bases, J lost 4 bases, and 10 bases stayed unmatched. This CDR3 is 18 amino acids long. The germline gives CDR1 LNHDA, CDR2 SQIVND (reference sequence).

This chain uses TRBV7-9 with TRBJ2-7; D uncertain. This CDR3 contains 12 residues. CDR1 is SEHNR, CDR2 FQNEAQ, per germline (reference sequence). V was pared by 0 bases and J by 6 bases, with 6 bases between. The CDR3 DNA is TGTGCCAGCAGCTTAGCGGTCCCCGAGCAGTACTTC. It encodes CASSLAVPEQYF.

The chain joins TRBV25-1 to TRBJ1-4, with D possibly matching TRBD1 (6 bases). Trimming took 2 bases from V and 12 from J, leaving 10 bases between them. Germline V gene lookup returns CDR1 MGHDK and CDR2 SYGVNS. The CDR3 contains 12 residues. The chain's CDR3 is CASSERGGELFF. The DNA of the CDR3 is TGTGCCAGCAGTGAACGAGGGGGTGAACTGTTTTTT.

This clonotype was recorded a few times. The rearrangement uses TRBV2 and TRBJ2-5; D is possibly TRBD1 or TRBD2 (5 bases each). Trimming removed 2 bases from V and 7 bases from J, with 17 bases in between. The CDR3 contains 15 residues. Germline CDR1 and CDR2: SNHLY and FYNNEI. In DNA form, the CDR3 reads TGTGCCAGCAGTGAACTACTCTCGGGGCCGGGGACCCAGTACTTC. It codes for CASSELLSGPGTQYF.

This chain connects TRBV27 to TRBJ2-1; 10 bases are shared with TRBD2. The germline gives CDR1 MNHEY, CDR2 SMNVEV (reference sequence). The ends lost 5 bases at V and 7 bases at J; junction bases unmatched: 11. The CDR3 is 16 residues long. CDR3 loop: CASSPFPGSGRNEQFF. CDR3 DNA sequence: TGTGCCAGCAGTCCCTTCCCCGGTAGCGGGAGGAATGAGCAGTTCTTC.

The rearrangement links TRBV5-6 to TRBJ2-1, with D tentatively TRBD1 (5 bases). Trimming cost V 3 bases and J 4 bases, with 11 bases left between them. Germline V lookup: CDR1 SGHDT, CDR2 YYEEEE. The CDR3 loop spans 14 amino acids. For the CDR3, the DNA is TGTGCCAGCAGCTCCAGGGTCTTTTACAATGAGCAGTTCTTC. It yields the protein CASSSRVFYNEQFF.

DNA for the CDR3: TGTGCCAGCTCACCATGCAACACAGATACGCAGTATTTT. As protein: CASSPCNTDTQYF. The J gene is TRBJ2-3, the V gene TRBV18; D call uncertain. The CDR3 totals 13 residues. Germline CDR1 is KGHSH and CDR2 is LQKENI. Trimming took 2 bases from V and 2 from J, leaving 5 bases between them.

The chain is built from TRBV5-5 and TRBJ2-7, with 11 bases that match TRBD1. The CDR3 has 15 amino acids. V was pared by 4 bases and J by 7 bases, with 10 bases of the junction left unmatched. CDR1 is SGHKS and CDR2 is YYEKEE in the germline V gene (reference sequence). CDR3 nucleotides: TGTGCCAGCAGCGCCGGGACAGGGGGTCGAGGGGAGCAGTACTTC. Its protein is CASSAGTGGRGEQYF.

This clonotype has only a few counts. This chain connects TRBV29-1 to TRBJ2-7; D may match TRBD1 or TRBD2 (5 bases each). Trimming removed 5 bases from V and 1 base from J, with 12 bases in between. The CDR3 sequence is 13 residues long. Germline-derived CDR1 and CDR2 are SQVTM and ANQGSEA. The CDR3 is CSVPGTVSYEQYF. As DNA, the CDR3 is TGCAGCGTTCCTGGGACCGTGTCCTACGAGCAGTACTTC.

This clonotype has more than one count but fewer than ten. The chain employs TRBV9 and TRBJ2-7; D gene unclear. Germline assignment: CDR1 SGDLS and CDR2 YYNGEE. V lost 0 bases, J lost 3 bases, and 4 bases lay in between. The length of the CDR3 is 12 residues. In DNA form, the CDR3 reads TGTGCCAGCAGCGTAGAAAACTACGAGCAGTACTTC. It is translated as CASSVENYEQYF.

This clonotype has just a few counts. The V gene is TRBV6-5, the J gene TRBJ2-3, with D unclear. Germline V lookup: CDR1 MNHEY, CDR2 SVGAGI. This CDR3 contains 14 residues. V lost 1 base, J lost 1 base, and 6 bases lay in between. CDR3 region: CASSYLGGTDTQYF. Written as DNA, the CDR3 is TGTGCCAGCAGTTACTTAGGAGGCACAGATACGCAGTATTTT.

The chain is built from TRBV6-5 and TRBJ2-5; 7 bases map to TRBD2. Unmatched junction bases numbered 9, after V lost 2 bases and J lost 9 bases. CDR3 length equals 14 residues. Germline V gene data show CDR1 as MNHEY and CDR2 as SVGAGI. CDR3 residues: CASSYTRAGRAQYF. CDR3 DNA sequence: TGTGCCAGCAGTTACACAAGAGCGGGAAGGGCCCAGTACTTC.

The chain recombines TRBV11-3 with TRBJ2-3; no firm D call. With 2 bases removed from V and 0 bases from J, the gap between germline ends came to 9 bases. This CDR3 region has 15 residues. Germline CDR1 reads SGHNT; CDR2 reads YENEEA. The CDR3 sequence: CASSLTLNSTDTQYF. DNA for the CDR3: TGTGCCAGCAGCTTAACATTGAACAGCACAGATACGCAGTATTTT. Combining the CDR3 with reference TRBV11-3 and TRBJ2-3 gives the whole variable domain EAGVVQSPRYKIIEKKQPVAFWCNPISGHNTLYWYLQNLGQGPELLIRYENEEAVDDSQLPKDRFSAERLKGVDSTLKIQPAELGDSAVYLCASSLTLNSTDTQYFGPGTRLTVL.

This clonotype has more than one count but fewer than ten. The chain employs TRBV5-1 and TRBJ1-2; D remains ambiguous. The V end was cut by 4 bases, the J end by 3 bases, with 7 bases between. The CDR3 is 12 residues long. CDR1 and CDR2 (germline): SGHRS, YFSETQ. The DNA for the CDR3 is TGCGCCAGCAGCCATGAGGACTATGGCTACACCTTC. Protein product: CASSHEDYGYTF.

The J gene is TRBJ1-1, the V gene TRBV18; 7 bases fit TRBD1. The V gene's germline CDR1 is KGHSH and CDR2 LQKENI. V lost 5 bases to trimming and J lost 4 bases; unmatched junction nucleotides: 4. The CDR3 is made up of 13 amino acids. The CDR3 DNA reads TGTGCCAGCTCAACTCAGGGGGGCACTGAAGCTTTCTTT. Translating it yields CASSTQGGTEAFF.

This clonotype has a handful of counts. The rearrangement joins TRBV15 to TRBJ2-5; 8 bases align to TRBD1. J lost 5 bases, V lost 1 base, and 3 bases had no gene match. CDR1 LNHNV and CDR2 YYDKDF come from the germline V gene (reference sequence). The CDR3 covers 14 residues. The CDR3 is CATSRGTGFETQYF. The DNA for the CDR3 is TGTGCCACCAGCAGAGGGACAGGGTTCGAGACCCAGTACTTC.

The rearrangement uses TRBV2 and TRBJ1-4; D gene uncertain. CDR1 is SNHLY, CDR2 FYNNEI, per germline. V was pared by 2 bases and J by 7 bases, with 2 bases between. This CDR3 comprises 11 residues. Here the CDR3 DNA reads TGTGCCAGCAGTGAACGTGAAAAACTGTTTTTT. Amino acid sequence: CASSEREKLFF.

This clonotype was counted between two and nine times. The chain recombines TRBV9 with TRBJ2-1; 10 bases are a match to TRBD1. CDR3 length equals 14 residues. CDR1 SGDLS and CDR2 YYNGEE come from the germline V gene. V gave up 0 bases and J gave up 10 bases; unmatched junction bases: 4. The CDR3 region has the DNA TGTGCCAGCAGCGTAGGACAGGGGGCTAGGGAGCAGTTCTTC. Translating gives CASSVGQGAREQFF.

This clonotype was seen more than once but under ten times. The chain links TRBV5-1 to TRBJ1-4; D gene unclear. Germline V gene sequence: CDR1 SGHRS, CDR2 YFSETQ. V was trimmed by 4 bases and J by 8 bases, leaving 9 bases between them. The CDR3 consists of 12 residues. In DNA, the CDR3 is TGCGCCAGCAGCCGATACCAAGAAAAACTGTTTTTT. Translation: CASSRYQEKLFF.

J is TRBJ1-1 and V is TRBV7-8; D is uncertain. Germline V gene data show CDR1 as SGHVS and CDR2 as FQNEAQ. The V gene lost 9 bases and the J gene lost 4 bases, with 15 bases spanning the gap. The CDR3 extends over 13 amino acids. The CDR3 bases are TGTGCCAGTCGGCTAGGGCGCGGCACTGAAGCTTTCTTT. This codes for CASRLGRGTEAFF.

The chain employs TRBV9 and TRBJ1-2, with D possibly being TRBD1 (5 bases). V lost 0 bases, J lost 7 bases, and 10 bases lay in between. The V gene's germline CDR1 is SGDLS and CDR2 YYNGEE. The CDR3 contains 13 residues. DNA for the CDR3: TGTGCCAGCAGCGTAGTATCCGACAGTGGCTACACCTTC. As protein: CASSVVSDSGYTF. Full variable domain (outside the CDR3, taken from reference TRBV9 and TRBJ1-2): DSGVTQTPKHLITATGQRVTLRCSPRSGDLSVYWYQQSLDQGLQFLIQYYNGEERAKGNILERFSAQQFPDLHSELNLSSLELGDSALYFCASSVVSDSGYTFGSGTRLTVV.